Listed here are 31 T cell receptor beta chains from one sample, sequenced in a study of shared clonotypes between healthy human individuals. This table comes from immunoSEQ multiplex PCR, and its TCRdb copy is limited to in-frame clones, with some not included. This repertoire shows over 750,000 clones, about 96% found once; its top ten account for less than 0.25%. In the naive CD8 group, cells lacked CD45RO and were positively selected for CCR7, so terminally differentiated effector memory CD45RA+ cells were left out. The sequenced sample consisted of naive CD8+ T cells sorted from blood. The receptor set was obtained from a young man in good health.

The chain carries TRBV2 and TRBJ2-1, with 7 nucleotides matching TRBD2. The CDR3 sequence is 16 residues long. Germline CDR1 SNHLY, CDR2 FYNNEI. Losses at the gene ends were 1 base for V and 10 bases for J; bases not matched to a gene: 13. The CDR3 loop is CASSEGRLAALNEQFF. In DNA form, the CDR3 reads TGTGCCAGCAGTGAAGGTCGGCTAGCGGCATTAAACGAGCAGTTCTTC.

CDR3 in amino acids: CASSFQGIRSDTQYF. In DNA form, the CDR3 reads TGTGCCAGCAGTTTTCAGGGGATCAGATCAGATACGCAGTATTTT. The rearrangement links TRBV27 to TRBJ2-3; D perhaps matches TRBD1 (6 bases). This CDR3 spans 15 amino acids. V was cut by 3 bases and J by 4 bases, with 14 bases left in between. Germline CDR1 is MNHEY and CDR2 is SMNVEV (reference sequence).

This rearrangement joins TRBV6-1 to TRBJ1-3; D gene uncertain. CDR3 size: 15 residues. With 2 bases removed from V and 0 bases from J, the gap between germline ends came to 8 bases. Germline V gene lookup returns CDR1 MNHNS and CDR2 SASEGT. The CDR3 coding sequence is TGTGCCAGCAGTGAAATGCACGTCTCTGGAAACACCATATATTTT. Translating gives CASSEMHVSGNTIYF.

In nucleotides, the CDR3 is TGTGCCAGCAGCGAGGGAGCGGGGAATGAGCAGTTCTTC. It translates to CASSEGAGNEQFF. The chain recombines TRBV9 with TRBJ2-1; 7 bases line up with TRBD2. The CDR3 runs 13 residues. CDR1 is SGDLS and CDR2 is YYNGEE in the germline V gene. V was clipped by 3 bases and J by 7 bases; unmatched bases: 4.

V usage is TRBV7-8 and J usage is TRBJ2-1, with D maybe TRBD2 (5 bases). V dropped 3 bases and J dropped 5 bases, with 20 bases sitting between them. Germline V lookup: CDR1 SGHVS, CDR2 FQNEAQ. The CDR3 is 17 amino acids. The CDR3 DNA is TGTGCCAGCAGCTTCGGTGTGGAGGCCTGGACGGACAATGAGCAGTTCTTC. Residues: CASSFGVEAWTDNEQFF.

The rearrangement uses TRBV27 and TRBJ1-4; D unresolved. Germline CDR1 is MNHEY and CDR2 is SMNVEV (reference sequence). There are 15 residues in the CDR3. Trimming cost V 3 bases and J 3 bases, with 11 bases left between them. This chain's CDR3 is CASSFFFSANEKLFF. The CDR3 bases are TGTGCCAGCAGTTTCTTTTTTTCGGCTAATGAAAAACTGTTTTTT.

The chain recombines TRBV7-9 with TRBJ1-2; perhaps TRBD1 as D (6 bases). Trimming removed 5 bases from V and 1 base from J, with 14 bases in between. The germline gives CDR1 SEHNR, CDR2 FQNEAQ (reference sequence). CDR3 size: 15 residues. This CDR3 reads CASSQGGLGNYGYTF. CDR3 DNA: TGTGCCAGCAGCCAAGGGGGATTGGGTAACTATGGCTACACCTTC.

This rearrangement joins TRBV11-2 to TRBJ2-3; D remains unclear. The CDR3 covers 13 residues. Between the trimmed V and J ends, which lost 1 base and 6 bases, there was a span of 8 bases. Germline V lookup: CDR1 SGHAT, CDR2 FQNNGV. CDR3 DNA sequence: TGTGCCAGCAGCTTAGTCCCGGTTGATACGCAGTATTTT. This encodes CASSLVPVDTQYF.

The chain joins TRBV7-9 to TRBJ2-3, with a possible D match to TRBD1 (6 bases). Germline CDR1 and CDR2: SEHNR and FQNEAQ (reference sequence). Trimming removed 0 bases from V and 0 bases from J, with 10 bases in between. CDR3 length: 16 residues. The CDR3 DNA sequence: TGTGCCAGCAGCTTAGCAACAGGGATTAGCACAGATACGCAGTATTTT. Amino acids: CASSLATGISTDTQYF.

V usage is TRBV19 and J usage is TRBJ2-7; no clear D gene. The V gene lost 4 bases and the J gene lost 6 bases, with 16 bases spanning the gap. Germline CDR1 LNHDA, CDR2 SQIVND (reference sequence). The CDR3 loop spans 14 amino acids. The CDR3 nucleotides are TGTGCCAGTAGTACCCCAGACCTAAGTGGCGAGCAGTACTTC. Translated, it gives CASSTPDLSGEQYF.

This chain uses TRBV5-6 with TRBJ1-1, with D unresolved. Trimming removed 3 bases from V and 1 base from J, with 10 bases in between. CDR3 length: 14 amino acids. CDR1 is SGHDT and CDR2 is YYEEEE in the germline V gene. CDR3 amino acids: CASSSDTPNTEAFF. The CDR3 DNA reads TGTGCCAGCAGCTCCGACACCCCGAACACTGAAGCTTTCTTT.

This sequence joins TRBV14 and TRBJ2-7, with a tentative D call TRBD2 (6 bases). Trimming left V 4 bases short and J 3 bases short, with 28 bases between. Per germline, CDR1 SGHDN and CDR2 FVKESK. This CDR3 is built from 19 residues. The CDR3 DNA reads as TGTGCCAGCAGCCGCCTCGACGGAGGGGTCAGGGCTGGAATCTACGAGCAGTACTTC. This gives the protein CASSRLDGGVRAGIYEQYF.

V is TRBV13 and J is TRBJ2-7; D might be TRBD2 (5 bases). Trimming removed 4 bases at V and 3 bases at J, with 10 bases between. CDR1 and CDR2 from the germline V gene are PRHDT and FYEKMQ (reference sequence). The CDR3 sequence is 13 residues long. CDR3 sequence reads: CASSSDGDYEQYF. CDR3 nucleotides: TGTGCCAGCAGCTCGGACGGGGACTACGAGCAGTACTTC.

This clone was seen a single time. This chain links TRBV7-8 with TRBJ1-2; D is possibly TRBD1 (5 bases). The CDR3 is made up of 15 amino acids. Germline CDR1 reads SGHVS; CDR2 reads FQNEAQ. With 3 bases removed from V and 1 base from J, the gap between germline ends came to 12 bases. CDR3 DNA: TGTGCCAGCAGCTTGCCGGGACTGTATAACTATGGCTACACCTTC. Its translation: CASSLPGLYNYGYTF. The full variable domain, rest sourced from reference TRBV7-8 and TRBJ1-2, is GAGVSQSPRYKVAKRGQDVALRCDPISGHVSLFWYQQALGQGPEFLTYFQNEAQLDKSGLPSDRFFAERPEGSVSTLKIQRTQQEDSAVYLCASSLPGLYNYGYTFGSGTRLTVV.

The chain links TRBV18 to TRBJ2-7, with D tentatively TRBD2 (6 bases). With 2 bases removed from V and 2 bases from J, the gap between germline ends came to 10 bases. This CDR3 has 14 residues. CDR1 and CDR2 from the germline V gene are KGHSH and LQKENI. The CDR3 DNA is TGTGCCAGCTCACCAGCGGGGAAAGCCTACGAGCAGTACTTC. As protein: CASSPAGKAYEQYF.

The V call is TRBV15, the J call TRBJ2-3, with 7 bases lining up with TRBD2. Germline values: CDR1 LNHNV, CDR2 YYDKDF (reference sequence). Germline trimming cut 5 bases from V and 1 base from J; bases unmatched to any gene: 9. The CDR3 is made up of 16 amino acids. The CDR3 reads CATSLSAGVGTDTQYF. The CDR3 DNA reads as TGTGCCACCAGCCTTTCGGCGGGAGTGGGCACAGATACGCAGTATTTT.

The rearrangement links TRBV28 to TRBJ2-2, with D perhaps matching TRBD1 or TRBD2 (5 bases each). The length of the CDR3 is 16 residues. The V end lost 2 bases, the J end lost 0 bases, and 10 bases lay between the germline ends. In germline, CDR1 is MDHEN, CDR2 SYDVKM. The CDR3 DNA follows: TGTGCCAGCAGTTTAGGAAGGGACGCGAACACCGGGGAGCTGTTTTTT. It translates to CASSLGRDANTGELFF.

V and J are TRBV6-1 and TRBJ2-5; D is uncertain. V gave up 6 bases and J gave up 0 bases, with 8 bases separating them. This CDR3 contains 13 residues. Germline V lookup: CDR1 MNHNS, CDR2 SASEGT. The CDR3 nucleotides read TGTGCCAGCAGACCCGACAACCAAGAGACCCAGTACTTC. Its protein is CASRPDNQETQYF.

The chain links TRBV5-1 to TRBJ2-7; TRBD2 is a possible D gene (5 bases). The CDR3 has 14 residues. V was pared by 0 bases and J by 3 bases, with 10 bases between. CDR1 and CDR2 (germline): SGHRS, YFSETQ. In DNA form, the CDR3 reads TGCGCCAGCAGCTTGGCGGGGATCGACTACGAGCAGTACTTC. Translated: CASSLAGIDYEQYF.

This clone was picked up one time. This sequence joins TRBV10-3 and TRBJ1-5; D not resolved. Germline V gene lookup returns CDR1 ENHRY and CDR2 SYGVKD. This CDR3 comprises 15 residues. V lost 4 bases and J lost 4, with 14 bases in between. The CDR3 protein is CAISASQAGNQPQHF. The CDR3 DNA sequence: TGTGCCATCAGTGCGAGTCAGGCGGGGAATCAGCCCCAGCATTTT.

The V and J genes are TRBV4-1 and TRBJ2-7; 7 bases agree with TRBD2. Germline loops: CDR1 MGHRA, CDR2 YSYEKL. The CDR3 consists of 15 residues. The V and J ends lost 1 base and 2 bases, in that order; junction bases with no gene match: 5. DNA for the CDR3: TGCGCCAGCAGCCAAGCTGCGGGGGTGCCCTACGAGCAGTACTTC. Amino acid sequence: CASSQAAGVPYEQYF.

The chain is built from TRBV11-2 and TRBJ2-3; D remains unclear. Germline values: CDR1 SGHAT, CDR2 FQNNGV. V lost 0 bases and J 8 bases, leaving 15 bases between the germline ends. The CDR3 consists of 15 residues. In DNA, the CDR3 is TGTGCCAGCAGCTTAGACCCGGGTTTACAATTTACGCAGTATTTT. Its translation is CASSLDPGLQFTQYF.

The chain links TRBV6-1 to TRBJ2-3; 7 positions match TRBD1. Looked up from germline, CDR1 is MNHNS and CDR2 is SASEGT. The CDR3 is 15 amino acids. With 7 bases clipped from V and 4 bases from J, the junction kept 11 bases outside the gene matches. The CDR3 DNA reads TGTGCCAGCAAGGAGTGGGAACAGGGGTCAGATACGCAGTATTTT. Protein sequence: CASKEWEQGSDTQYF.

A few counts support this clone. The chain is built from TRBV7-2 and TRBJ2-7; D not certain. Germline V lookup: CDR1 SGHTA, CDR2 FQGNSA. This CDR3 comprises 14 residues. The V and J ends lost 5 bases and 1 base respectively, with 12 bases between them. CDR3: CASSRLGSSYEQYF. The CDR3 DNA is TGTGCCAGCAGCCGCTTAGGATCATCCTACGAGCAGTACTTC.

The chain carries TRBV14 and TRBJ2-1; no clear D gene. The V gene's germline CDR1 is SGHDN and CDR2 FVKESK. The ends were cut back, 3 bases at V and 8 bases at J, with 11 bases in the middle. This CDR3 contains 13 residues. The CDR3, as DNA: TGTGCCAGCAGCCAGTACGGCGGAGATGAGCAGTTCTTC. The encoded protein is CASSQYGGDEQFF.

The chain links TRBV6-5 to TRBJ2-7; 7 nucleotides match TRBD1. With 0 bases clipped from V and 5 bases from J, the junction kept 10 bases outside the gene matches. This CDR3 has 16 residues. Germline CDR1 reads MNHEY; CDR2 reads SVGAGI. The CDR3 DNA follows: TGTGCCAGCAGTTACTCTACAGGGGTATCAACACACGAGCAGTACTTC. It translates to CASSYSTGVSTHEQYF.

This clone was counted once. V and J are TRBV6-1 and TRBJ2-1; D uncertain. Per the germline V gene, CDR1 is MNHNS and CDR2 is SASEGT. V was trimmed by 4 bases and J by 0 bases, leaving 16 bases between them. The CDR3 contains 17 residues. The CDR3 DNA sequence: TGTGCCAGCAGTGGAGTCTTCGACACGGCCTCCTACAATGAGCAGTTCTTC. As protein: CASSGVFDTASYNEQFF.

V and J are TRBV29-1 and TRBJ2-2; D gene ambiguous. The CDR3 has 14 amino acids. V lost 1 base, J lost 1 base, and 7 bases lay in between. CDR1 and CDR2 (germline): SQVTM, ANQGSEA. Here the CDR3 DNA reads TGCAGCGTTGAAGCGGAGAGGAACACCGGGGAGCTGTTTTTT. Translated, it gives CSVEAERNTGELFF.

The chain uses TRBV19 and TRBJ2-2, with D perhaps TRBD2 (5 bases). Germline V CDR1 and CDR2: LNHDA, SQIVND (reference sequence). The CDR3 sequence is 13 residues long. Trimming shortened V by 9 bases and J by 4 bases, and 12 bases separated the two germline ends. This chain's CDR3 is CASRRTSTGELFF. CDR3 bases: TGTGCCAGCCGGAGGACCAGCACCGGGGAGCTGTTTTTT.

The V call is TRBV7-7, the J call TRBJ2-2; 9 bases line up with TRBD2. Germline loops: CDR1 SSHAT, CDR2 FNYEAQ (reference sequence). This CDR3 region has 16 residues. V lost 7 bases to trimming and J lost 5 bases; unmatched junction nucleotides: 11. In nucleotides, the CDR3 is TGTGCCAGCACCCCGGGACTAGCCGGATTTACCGGGGAGCTGTTTTTT. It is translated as CASTPGLAGFTGELFF.

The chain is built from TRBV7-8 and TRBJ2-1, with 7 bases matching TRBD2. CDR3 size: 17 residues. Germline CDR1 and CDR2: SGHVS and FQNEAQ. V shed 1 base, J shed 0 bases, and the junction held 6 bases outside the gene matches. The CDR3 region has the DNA TGTGCCAGCAGCTTAGAGCCTAGCGGCTACTCCTACAATGAGCAGTTCTTC. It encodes CASSLEPSGYSYNEQFF.